Following are 8 T cell receptor beta chains from one sample sequenced in a study of vaccination and CD4 T cells after COVID-19. These TCRs are of unknown antigen specificity. The treatment here: approximately 10-day PBMC culture with coronavirus spike peptide pools or control peptides (ViraFEST assay). Sequence data for DNA of cultured CD4+ T cells were generated by the Oncomine TCR Beta short-read assay. From the PCR reads, TCRdb called clonotypes with MiXCR, one entry per CDR3 protein. The data contain 15,000 to 20,000 distinct CDR3 sequences, roughly 36% of them seen just once; the ten biggest clones take up approximately 25%. The sequences come from CD4+ T cells from blood, cultured in vitro, collected before SARS-CoV-2 vaccination. Receptor source: a human donor who received a COVID-19 vaccine.

The chain has TRBV30 and TRBJ1-2; tentative D call: TRBD1 (6 bases). Germline loops: CDR1 GTSNPN, CDR2 SVGIG (reference sequence). Trimming removed 4 bases at V and 8 bases at J, with 14 bases between. The CDR3 sequence is 12 residues long. The CDR3 DNA reads TGTGCCTGGACGAACAGGGAGCGCGGCTACACCTTC. This gives the protein CAWTNRERGYTF.

This chain links TRBV9 with TRBJ2-7; 10 positions match TRBD1. Germline-derived CDR1 and CDR2 are SGDLS and YYNGEE. CDR3 length: 15 amino acids. J lost 1 base, V lost 1 base, and 2 bases had no gene match. CDR3 loop: CASSVRTGGSYEQYF. CDR3 in DNA: TGTGCCAGCAGCGTAAGGACAGGGGGTTCCTACGAGCAGTACTTC.

V and J are TRBV7-2 and TRBJ1-5; 7 bases are a match to TRBD1. V was clipped by 3 bases and J by 5 bases; unmatched bases: 7. Germline assignment: CDR1 SGHTA and CDR2 FQGNSA. CDR3 length equals 15 residues. The CDR3 is CASSFRRGHDQPQHF. The CDR3 DNA reads as TGTGCCAGCAGCTTTCGGAGGGGGCATGATCAGCCCCAGCATTTT.

J is TRBJ2-1 and V is TRBV27, with D maybe TRBD1 (7 bases). CDR3 length: 14 amino acids. Trimming stripped 6 bases from V and 7 bases from J, with 16 bases between. In germline, CDR1 is MNHEY, CDR2 SMNVEV (reference sequence). The CDR3 protein is CASRPMSGGNEQFF. For the CDR3, the DNA is TGTGCCAGCAGGCCTATGTCAGGGGGGAATGAGCAGTTCTTC.

The CDR3 protein is CASSRDWEGTQYF. The CDR3 DNA reads as TGTGCCAGCAGCCGAGACTGGGAAGGGACCCAGTACTTC. V is TRBV7-2 and J is TRBJ2-5; D gene unclear. Germline CDR1 reads SGHTA; CDR2 reads FQGNSA. The CDR3 is 13 amino acids. Trimming shortened V by 5 bases and J by 7 bases, and 14 bases separated the two germline ends.

The chain links TRBV20-1 to TRBJ2-7; D perhaps matches TRBD2 (7 bases). Germline-derived CDR1 and CDR2 are DFQATT and SNEGSKA (reference sequence). CDR3 length equals 14 residues. Trimming removed 8 bases from V and 6 bases from J, with 23 bases in between. CDR3 residues: CSTRRRGAEVEQYF. CDR3 coding DNA: TGCAGTACACGTCGACGGGGGGCTGAAGTCGAGCAGTACTTC.

CDR3 in amino acids: CASSIVQGSEEKLFF. The DNA of the CDR3 is TGTGCCAGTAGTATAGTACAGGGATCGGAGGAAAAACTGTTTTTT. V is TRBV19 and J is TRBJ1-4, with D maybe TRBD1 (6 bases). Trimming cost V 1 base and J 8 bases, with 14 bases left between them. The CDR3 runs to 15 residues. CDR1 LNHDA and CDR2 SQIVND come from the germline V gene (reference sequence).

This clonotype was counted between two and nine times. The genes are TRBV15 and TRBJ2-7; D might be TRBD1 (6 bases). The CDR3 extends over 16 amino acids. Trimming shortened V by 1 base and J by 3 bases, and 16 bases separated the two germline ends. The germline gives CDR1 LNHNV, CDR2 YYDKDF (reference sequence). Written as DNA, the CDR3 is TGTGCCACCAGCAGAGTTTTAGGGGGTAGAGGCTACGAGCAGTACTTC. Its translation: CATSRVLGGRGYEQYF.